These 21 T cell receptor beta chains were all obtained from the same sample, sequenced in a study of tumor and adjacent non-tumor tissue in lung cancer. Three rounds of nested PCR, following a modified ARM-PCR protocol, produced the TCRbeta library. TCRdb passed the multiplex PCR reads through MiXCR, listing each CDR3 protein once. The data contain about 68,000 distinct CDR3 sequences, almost 60% of them singletons. This sample's RNA came from whole unsorted tissue. Sequences were obtained from lung tumor tissue. Receptors originate from a man aged 50 to 59 with non-small cell lung cancer.

As for this clonotype: A junction end diverges from the germline sequence, so it may reflect a read error. The V gene is TRBV6-5, the J gene TRBJ2-7; a possible D gene is TRBD2 (6 bases). Germline loops: CDR1 MNHEY, CDR2 SVGAGI. The CDR3 is made up of 16 amino acids. The CDR3 loop reads CAGNYSGLGLPYEKYF. The DNA of the CDR3 is TGTGCCGGCAATTACTCAGGGTTGGGACTTCCCTACGAGAAGTACTTC.

Worth noting for this clonotype: The junction does not match germline at one end; this may be a read error. The chain carries TRBV4-1 and TRBJ2-5, with D perhaps assigned TRBD1 or TRBD2 (5 bases each). The CDR3 sequence is 16 residues long. Germline lookup yields CDR1 MGHRA and CDR2 YSYEKL. The CDR3 sequence: CANSRTLVGRQETQYF. CDR3 bases: TGCGCCAACAGCCGCACACTAGTGGGGCGTCAAGAGACCCAGTACTTC.

A word on this clonotype: An end of the junction differs from the germline gene, which may be a read error. The gene calls are TRBV6-6 and TRBJ1-6; D may be TRBD1 (5 bases). Germline CDR1 MNHNY, CDR2 SVGAGI (reference sequence). The length of the CDR3 is 15 residues. Here the CDR3 reads CASNYERQKGSPLHF. The CDR3 region has the DNA TGCGCCAGCAATTACGAGAGACAGAAAGGATCACCCCTCCACTTT.

On this clonotype itself: A much larger clonotype is one base distant, so this may be a read error. The V and J genes are TRBV6-1 and TRBJ2-6, with TRBD1 matching over 7 bases. The V gene's germline CDR1 is MNHNS and CDR2 SASEGT. V trimming: 7 bases; J trimming: 2 bases; junction bases outside the gene matches: 14. The CDR3 extends over 18 amino acids. CDR3 in amino acids: CASTYRTGLGAGANVLTF. The CDR3 nucleotides are TGTGCCAGCACCTACCGGACAGGACTTGGTGCTGGGGCCAACGTCCTGACTTTC.

The chain couples TRBV2 to TRBJ2-1, with no clear D. Trimming removed 3 bases at V and 9 bases at J, with 9 bases between. Per germline, CDR1 SNHLY and CDR2 FYNNEI. The CDR3 has 12 residues. CDR3 amino acids: CASSEAEGEQFF. The CDR3 DNA reads TGTGCCAGCAGTGAGGCGGAAGGTGAGCAGTTCTTC. The whole variable domain, remainder taken from reference TRBV2 and TRBJ2-1, is EPEVTQTPSHQVTQMGQEVILRCVPISNHLYFYWYRQILGQKVEFLVSFYNNEISEKSEIFDDQFSVERPDGSNFTLKIRSTKLEDSAMYFCASSEAEGEQFFGPGTRLTVL.

Comment on this clonotype: Being one base from a much bigger clone, this may be a read error. The genes are TRBV2 and TRBJ2-1, with a possible D match to TRBD1 (5 bases). Germline V gene data show CDR1 as SNHLY and CDR2 as FYNNEI. The CDR3 contains 16 residues. The chain's CDR3 is CASTLFATQGVNELFF. The CDR3 DNA reads as TGTGCCAGCACTTTATTTGCAACTCAGGGTGTCAATGAGCTGTTCTTC.

Notes on this clonotype: Germline and junction disagree at one end, which may indicate a read error. The chain employs TRBV6-1 and TRBJ2-7; maybe TRBD1 (6 bases). The CDR3 sequence is 12 residues long. Per germline, CDR1 MNHNS and CDR2 SASEGT. Here the CDR3 DNA reads TGTGCCAGCTGGACAGACCTCTACAAGCAGCACTTC. Translation gives CASWTDLYKQHF.

This clonotype was counted a few times. The chain employs TRBV29-1 and TRBJ2-6, with TRBD1 matching 9 bases. Losses at the gene ends were 3 bases for V and 2 bases for J; bases not matched to a gene: 8. Germline V CDR1 and CDR2: SQVTM, ANQGSEA. The length of the CDR3 is 17 residues. CDR3 region: CSVDVSTGGAGANVLTF. In DNA form, the CDR3 reads TGCAGCGTTGACGTCTCTACAGGGGGCGCTGGGGCCAACGTCCTGACTTTC.

This clonotype was detected only a few times. This could be a read error, since a much larger clone is one nucleotide away. The CDR3 protein is CTSSLQADRYGYTF. CDR3 DNA sequence: TGTACCAGCAGTTTACAGGCAGACCGCTATGGCTACACCTTC. J is TRBJ1-2 and V is TRBV12-3 or TRBV12-4; the D gene is possibly TRBD1 (5 bases). The CDR3 is 14 amino acids.

This clonotype came up once. This chain links TRBV6-1 with TRBJ1-6, with D tentatively TRBD1 (6 bases). CDR1 is MNHNS, CDR2 SASEGT, per germline. This CDR3 region has 20 residues. V was clipped by 0 bases and J by 4 bases, with 22 bases between them. In DNA, the CDR3 is TGTGCCAGCAGTGAAGCGAGGGCACAGGGTATAGTTAGATATAATTCACCCCTCCACTTT. Translated: CASSEARAQGIVRYNSPLHF.

As concerns this clonotype: At one end, the junction sequence differs from germline, possibly due to a read error. The chain employs TRBV12-3 or TRBV12-4 and TRBJ2-5, with D perhaps matching TRBD2 (6 bases). CDR3 length: 11 residues. This CDR3 is CASRGEETHYF. Here the CDR3 DNA reads TGTGCCAGCAGGGGGGAGGAGACCCATTACTTC.

In this sample, this clonotype turned up many times. V and J are TRBV6-5 and TRBJ1-1; 7 nucleotides match TRBD1. The length of the CDR3 is 15 residues. The junction had 3 bases not matched to a gene; V was cut back by 2 bases and J by 0 bases. Germline V gene lookup returns CDR1 MNHEY and CDR2 SVGAGI. The CDR3: CASSYAGTVNTEAFF. The CDR3 region has the DNA TGTGCCAGCAGTTACGCCGGGACAGTGAACACTGAAGCTTTCTTT.

This clonotype was seen many times. The chain couples TRBV6-2 or TRBV6-3 to TRBJ2-2, with D hard to call. The CDR3 sequence is 12 residues long. Germline V CDR1 and CDR2: MNHEY, SVGEGT. The V gene lost 11 bases and the J gene lost 1 base, with 8 bases spanning the gap. CDR3: CACEGNTGELFF. The DNA of the CDR3 is TGTGCCTGCGAAGGGAACACCGGGGAGCTGTTTTTT.

The rearrangement joins TRBV20-1 to TRBJ2-7; TRBD2 is a possible D gene (5 bases). The V end was cut by 6 bases, the J end by 5 bases, with 23 bases between. The CDR3 contains 15 residues. Germline CDR1 DFQATT, CDR2 SNEGSKA (reference sequence). The CDR3 DNA reads TGCAGTGCCGTAAGACCGCGGGCTAGCATCGACGAGCAGTACTTC. It is translated as CSAVRPRASIDEQYF.

The chain links TRBV2 to TRBJ2-7; no clear D. Germline V CDR1 and CDR2: SNHLY, FYNNEI. The CDR3 extends over 11 amino acids. The CDR3 DNA follows: TGTGTAAGCAGTCAAGCTTACGAGCAGTACTTC. It codes for CVSSQAYEQYF.

J is TRBJ2-7 and V is TRBV7-8; TRBD1 might be the D (6 bases). Germline assignment: CDR1 SGHVS and CDR2 FQNEAQ. Trimming removed 3 bases at V and 11 bases at J, with 20 bases between. The CDR3 length is 14 residues. The CDR3 DNA is TGTGCCAGCAGCTTTCTGACAGGTTCTAAAGTGGAGTACTTC. Its protein is CASSFLTGSKVEYF.

In the case of this clonotype: Possible read error: a much larger clone is one base away. This chain uses TRBV7-9 with TRBJ2-7, with a weak D call TRBD2 (6 bases). Germline V CDR1 and CDR2: SEHNR, FQNEAQ (reference sequence). This CDR3 region has 14 residues. The CDR3 loop reads CASSRRGGEYGQYF. Written as DNA, the CDR3 is TGTGCCAGCAGCCGCCGGGGCGGGGAATACGGGCAGTACTTC. Full variable domain (rest looked up from reference TRBV7-9 and TRBJ2-7): DTGVSQNPRHKITKRGQNVTFRCDPISEHNRLYWYRQTLGQGPEFLTYFQNEAQLEKSRLLSDRFSAERPKGSFSTLEIQRTEQGDSAMYLCASSRRGGEYGQYFGPGTRLTVT.

V usage is TRBV29-1 and J usage is TRBJ2-7; no reliable D call. There are 13 residues in the CDR3. CDR1 is SQVTM and CDR2 is ANQGSEA in the germline V gene. CDR3 sequence (DNA): TGCATCGCCGTAAAACAGAACCCTTACGAGCAGTACTTC. Translated, it gives CIAVKQNPYEQYF.

A word on this clonotype: The germline gene is not matched at one end of the junction; a read error may be the cause. The chain combines TRBV4-1 with TRBJ2-2; D may match TRBD1 or TRBD2 (6 bases each). CDR1 is MGHRA and CDR2 is YSYEKL in the germline V gene. The CDR3 loop spans 17 amino acids. CDR3 bases: TGCGCCAGCAGCCAAAGCGGAGGGCAGGGGAACACCGCGGAGCAGTTTTTT. Translated: CASSQSGGQGNTAEQFF.

The gene calls are TRBV4-1 and TRBJ1-2; D gene unclear. This CDR3 has 13 amino acids. Germline values: CDR1 MGHRA, CDR2 YSYEKL. The V end was cut by 7 bases, the J end by 8 bases, with 17 bases between. The CDR3 loop is CASIPRTFEGYTF. The CDR3 nucleotides read TGCGCCAGCATCCCCCGGACCTTCGAGGGCTACACCTTC.

By share, this clonotype counts as medium-sized. CDR3 protein: CASGQVSYEQYF. CDR3 DNA sequence: TGTGCCAGCGGACAGGTGTCCTACGAGCAGTACTTC. The chain couples TRBV6-1 to TRBJ2-7; TRBD1 aligns across 7 bases. V was pared by 8 bases and J by 1 base, with 2 bases of the junction left unmatched. There are 12 residues in the CDR3. Germline CDR1 MNHNS, CDR2 SASEGT.